The 24 T cell receptor beta chains below all came from one sample that was sequenced in a study of cytomegalovirus exposure and HLA in healthy donors (dated 2017 in TCRdb). The library came from the immunoSEQ multiplex PCR assay. For the multiplex PCR, a mixture combining 60 forward primers for TCR Vbeta segments and 13 reverse primers for TCR Jbeta segments was used. TCRdb carries this immuneACCESS record with in-frame sequences only. Its versions omit some clonotypes, under half of them owing to an unresolved V gene in the studies checked, with the rest unexplained. This sample comprises about 130,000 clones, over 70% of them detected only once. More than 2.5% of the sample is taken by the ten largest. The material sequenced was PBMCs. The source of these receptors is a woman in her 50s in good health and CMV-seronegative.

V usage is TRBV9 and J usage is TRBJ2-1, with TRBD2 matching 8 bases. The CDR3 has 15 amino acids. V lost 7 bases, J lost 0 bases, and 6 bases stayed unmatched. The germline gives CDR1 SGDLS, CDR2 YYNGEE. CDR3 DNA sequence: TGTGCCAGCTCCCGGGAGGGGAACTCCTACAATGAGCAGTTCTTC. Translated, it gives CASSREGNSYNEQFF.

The CDR3 sequence is CATSSLGQATNEKLFF. CDR3 coding DNA: TGTGCCACCAGCAGTCTCGGACAGGCGACTAATGAAAAACTGTTTTTT. The V gene is TRBV15, the J gene TRBJ1-4, with 7 bases matching TRBD1. Germline CDR1 LNHNV, CDR2 YYDKDF (reference sequence). The CDR3 totals 16 residues. Germline trimming cut 3 bases from V and 2 bases from J; bases unmatched to any gene: 6.

V gene TRBV7-6 combines with J gene TRBJ2-1, with D possibly TRBD2 on 6 matching bases. V was shortened by 5 bases and J by 1 base, with 15 bases between the two germline ends. The CDR3 spans 16 residues. Germline-derived CDR1 and CDR2 are SGHVS and FNYEAQ. CDR3 protein: CASSPLRGKSYNEQFF. In nucleotides, the CDR3 is TGTGCCAGCAGCCCCCTCCGCGGGAAGTCCTACAATGAGCAGTTCTTC.

In this sample, this clone turned up a few times. The chain carries TRBV28 and TRBJ2-3, with TRBD1 matching over 8 bases. Germline lookup yields CDR1 MDHEN and CDR2 SYDVKM. V gave up 3 bases and J gave up 5 bases; unmatched junction bases: 10. The CDR3 sequence is 16 residues long. CDR3 nucleotide sequence: TGTGCCAGCAGTTTTTTCGGGCAGGGGGCGAGAGATACGCAGTATTTT. Amino acid sequence: CASSFFGQGARDTQYF.

The chain recombines TRBV13 with TRBJ2-1; 13 bases are a match to TRBD2. Trimming took 5 bases from V and 9 from J; bases not matched to a gene: 7. The CDR3 totals 15 residues. Germline V gene lookup returns CDR1 PRHDT and CDR2 FYEKMQ (reference sequence). CDR3 amino acids: CASSVLAGGPIEQFF. The CDR3 DNA sequence: TGTGCCAGCAGCGTACTAGCGGGAGGGCCGATTGAGCAGTTCTTC.

This sequence joins TRBV6-6 and TRBJ2-7; D remains ambiguous. V was trimmed by 4 bases and J by 5 bases, leaving 6 bases between them. This CDR3 has 11 residues. Germline V gives CDR1 MNHNY, CDR2 SVGAGI (reference sequence). CDR3 DNA: TGTGCCAGCAGTTTGGGCGACGAGCAGTACTTC. Translation: CASSLGDEQYF.

This rearrangement joins TRBV27 to TRBJ1-2; 7 nucleotides agree with TRBD1. CDR1 is MNHEY and CDR2 is SMNVEV in the germline V gene (reference sequence). The CDR3 is 14 amino acids. J lost 3 bases, V lost 7 bases, and 8 bases had no gene match. The CDR3 DNA reads TGTGCCAGCAAAGGACTCGGACAGGACTATGGCTACACCTTC. Amino acids: CASKGLGQDYGYTF.

V gene TRBV2 combines with J gene TRBJ1-6; D is perhaps TRBD1 (5 bases). The CDR3 runs to 12 residues. V shed 4 bases and J shed 11 bases, with 9 bases lying between them. Germline V gene sequence: CDR1 SNHLY, CDR2 FYNNEI. The CDR3 reads CASSAQVAPLHF. In nucleotides, the CDR3 is TGTGCCAGCAGTGCACAGGTAGCACCCCTCCACTTT.

The CDR3 loop reads CASSLRGRLDEQYF. Here the CDR3 DNA reads TGTGCCAGCAGCTTACGGGGGAGGTTGGACGAGCAGTACTTC. The gene calls are TRBV7-9 and TRBJ2-7; D is possibly TRBD2 (6 bases). This CDR3 is 14 amino acids long. Germline CDR1 SEHNR, CDR2 FQNEAQ (reference sequence). The V end was cut by 2 bases, the J end by 5 bases, with 13 bases between.

The CDR3 region is CASSILVASSDTQYF. The DNA of the CDR3 is TGTGCCAGTAGTATACTAGTTGCATCATCAGATACGCAGTATTTT. The chain recombines TRBV19 with TRBJ2-3, with D unclear. Germline V gives CDR1 LNHDA, CDR2 SQIVND (reference sequence). There are 15 residues in the CDR3. Trimming stripped 2 bases from V and 4 bases from J, with 13 bases between.

The J gene is TRBJ2-7, the V gene TRBV4-3; TRBD1 is a possible D gene (6 bases). The CDR3 extends over 13 amino acids. Looked up from germline, CDR1 is LGHNA and CDR2 is YSLEER. The V gene lost 0 bases and the J gene lost 10 bases, with 13 bases spanning the gap. CDR3 sequence reads: CASSQDLGDIQYF. CDR3 nucleotide sequence: TGCGCCAGCAGCCAAGATCTCGGGGACATCCAGTACTTC.

CDR3 amino acids: CASSEVGGYTF. For the CDR3, the DNA is TGTGCCAGCAGTGAAGTGGGCGGCTACACCTTC. This chain uses TRBV6-1 with TRBJ1-2; no clear D gene. Between the trimmed V and J ends, which lost 1 base and 8 bases, there was a span of 5 bases. Germline values: CDR1 MNHNS, CDR2 SASEGT. This CDR3 has 11 amino acids.

This clone has a single count. V gene TRBV19 combines with J gene TRBJ2-1; D perhaps matches TRBD2 (6 bases). CDR1 LNHDA and CDR2 SQIVND come from the germline V gene (reference sequence). This CDR3 comprises 18 residues. Trimming stripped 2 bases from V and 6 bases from J, with 23 bases between. CDR3 sequence reads: CASSIWGFRGGEPNEQFF. CDR3 sequence (DNA): TGTGCCAGTAGTATATGGGGCTTTCGGGGCGGGGAACCCAATGAGCAGTTCTTC.

This clone was counted a few times. V is TRBV29-1 and J is TRBJ2-1; D is possibly TRBD1 (6 bases). This CDR3 region has 15 residues. The germline V gene encodes CDR1 SQVTM and CDR2 ANQGSEA. Trimming removed 4 bases from V and 8 bases from J, with 21 bases in between. In DNA form, the CDR3 reads TGCAGCGTTGTTAGAGAACAGGGTCGTAGCGATGAGCAGTTCTTC. Encoded protein: CSVVREQGRSDEQFF.

The rearrangement links TRBV27 to TRBJ2-7; D is uncertain. The V end lost 10 bases, the J end lost 2 bases, and 15 bases lay between the germline ends. Germline loops: CDR1 MNHEY, CDR2 SMNVEV (reference sequence). The CDR3 consists of 13 residues. The CDR3 reads CATIRRIAYEQYF. CDR3 bases: TGTGCCACCATCCGGCGGATCGCCTACGAGCAGTACTTC.

CDR3 DNA: TGTGCCAGTAGCGCCCCCCTTCGGGTGAACACTGAAGCTTTCTTT. Encoded protein: CASSAPLRVNTEAFF. This chain uses TRBV19 with TRBJ1-1, with D uncertain. V was cut by 6 bases and J by 0 bases, with 14 bases left in between. Germline CDR1 reads LNHDA; CDR2 reads SQIVND (reference sequence). There are 15 residues in the CDR3.

The chain joins TRBV29-1 to TRBJ1-3; weak D call: TRBD1 (5 bases). V was pared by 6 bases and J by 5 bases, with 8 bases between. The CDR3 consists of 11 residues. In germline, CDR1 is SQVTM, CDR2 ANQGSEA. The CDR3 sequence is CSVEGRNTIYF. CDR3 coding DNA: TGCAGCGTGGAGGGACGAAACACCATATATTTT.

V usage is TRBV14 and J usage is TRBJ2-3; 7 positions match TRBD2. The CDR3 has 15 residues. V dropped 5 bases and J dropped 1; count of bases not matched to a gene: 6. Germline lookup yields CDR1 SGHDN and CDR2 FVKESK. Here the CDR3 reads CASSLSRGGTDTQYF. CDR3 bases: TGTGCCAGCAGCTTATCACGGGGGGGCACAGATACGCAGTATTTT.

The J gene is TRBJ2-1, the V gene TRBV5-3; a weak D match, TRBD2 (6 bases). TRBV5-3 is given ORF status, its function remaining uncertain. This CDR3 is built from 11 residues. The ends were cut back, 0 bases at V and 15 bases at J, with 10 bases in the middle. CDR3 DNA sequence: TGTGCCAGAAGCTTGGGTGGGGAGGCGTTCTTC. This sequence encodes CARSLGGEAFF.

The V and J genes are TRBV28 and TRBJ2-5, with D possibly TRBD1 on 5 matching bases. The CDR3 is 13 amino acids. CDR1 is MDHEN and CDR2 is SYDVKM in the germline V gene. V was trimmed by 8 bases and J by 3 bases, leaving 13 bases between them. CDR3 region: CASSTVSKETQYF. CDR3 sequence (DNA): TGTGCCAGCTCGACAGTCTCCAAAGAGACCCAGTACTTC.

The rearrangement links TRBV30 to TRBJ2-5, with 12 nucleotides matching TRBD1. This CDR3 comprises 15 residues. Germline lookup yields CDR1 GTSNPN and CDR2 SVGIG (reference sequence). The junction had 6 bases not matched to a gene; V was cut back by 1 base and J by 6 bases. CDR3 region: CAWSAGTGGVKTQYF. The DNA of the CDR3 is TGTGCCTGGAGTGCGGGGACAGGGGGCGTAAAGACCCAGTACTTC.

CDR3 region: CSVNRGQGNTIYF. The CDR3 DNA sequence: TGCAGCGTGAACAGGGGGCAAGGAAACACCATATATTTT. This chain joins TRBV29-1 and TRBJ1-3; 9 nucleotides match TRBD1. J gave up 4 bases and V 6 bases, and 4 bases lay outside the gene matches. CDR1 SQVTM and CDR2 ANQGSEA come from the germline V gene. The CDR3 spans 13 residues.

The chain has TRBV2 and TRBJ2-7; 7 bases fit TRBD1. This CDR3 contains 14 residues. V gave up 6 bases and J gave up 4 bases; unmatched junction bases: 9. Germline V gives CDR1 SNHLY, CDR2 FYNNEI. In nucleotides, the CDR3 is TGTGCCAGCAGCCTGGGGACAGTAAGGTACGAGCAGTACTTC. Its translation is CASSLGTVRYEQYF.

The chain carries TRBV7-9 and TRBJ2-1; 7 nucleotides line up with TRBD1. Unmatched junction bases numbered 3, after V lost 6 bases and J lost 4 bases. CDR1 SEHNR and CDR2 FQNEAQ come from the germline V gene (reference sequence). The CDR3 is 13 amino acids. The CDR3, as DNA: TGTGCCAGCAGAAAGGACAGGTACAATGAGCAGTTCTTC. Translated, it gives CASRKDRYNEQFF.